Shown below are 31 T cell receptor beta chains from a single sample sequenced in a study of T cells in Graves' hyperthyroidism and ophthalmopathy. Amplification of TCR beta CDR3 regions used RNA as the template. HTBI primers were used for first-round RT-PCR of the TCR CDR3. TCRdb re-derived calls from the multiplex PCR reads in MiXCR, one entry per CDR3 protein. The table has under 500,000 distinct CDR3 sequences, around an eighth seen once. The sample was blood. The receptors stem from a man aged 45-65 years with Graves' ophthalmopathy.

This chain links TRBV2 with TRBJ1-5; 7 bases align to TRBD1. The V gene's germline CDR1 is SNHLY and CDR2 FYNNEI. The V and J ends lost 6 bases and 2 bases, in that order; junction bases with no gene match: 7. This CDR3 is built from 15 residues. In DNA form, the CDR3 reads TGTGCCAGCAGGAGACAGGGTTTGGGCAATCAGCCCCAGCATTTT. It translates to CASRRQGLGNQPQHF. Supplemented by reference TRBV2 and TRBJ1-5, the full variable domain reads EPEVTQTPSHQVTQMGQEVILRCVPISNHLYFYWYRQILGQKVEFLVSFYNNEISEKSEIFDDQFSVERPDGSNFTLKIRSTKLEDSAMYFCASRRQGLGNQPQHFGDGTRLSIL.

This clonotype turned up a few times. The chain couples TRBV9 to TRBJ2-7; TRBD2 matches 7 bases. Trimming took 0 bases from V and 3 from J; bases not matched to a gene: 3. This CDR3 comprises 14 residues. Germline V gene lookup returns CDR1 SGDLS and CDR2 YYNGEE. The CDR3 DNA reads TGTGCCAGCAGCGTAGGAAGGACTAGCTACGAGCAGTACTTC. As protein: CASSVGRTSYEQYF.

This clonotype came up a few times. The chain links TRBV12-3 or TRBV12-4 to TRBJ2-2; maybe TRBD1 (5 bases). V gave up 6 bases and J gave up 1 base, with 9 bases separating them. The CDR3 extends over 14 amino acids. CDR3 sequence: CASRRDRNTGELFF. CDR3 DNA: TGTGCCAGCAGACGAGACAGGAACACCGGGGAGCTGTTTTTT.

This clonotype showed up just a few times. The V and J genes are TRBV9 and TRBJ2-5; 11 bases agree with TRBD2. This CDR3 has 14 residues. V was pared by 1 base and J by 7 bases, with 3 bases of the junction left unmatched. CDR1 SGDLS and CDR2 YYNGEE come from the germline V gene. CDR3 loop: CASSVTLAGATQYF. The CDR3 DNA reads TGTGCCAGCAGCGTAACACTAGCGGGGGCGACCCAGTACTTC.

This clonotype was seen repeatedly, ten times or more. J is TRBJ2-1 and V is TRBV20-1; 7 bases align to TRBD1. This CDR3 is built from 14 residues. J lost 6 bases, V lost 6 bases, and 11 bases had no gene match. Germline CDR1 DFQATT, CDR2 SNEGSKA (reference sequence). In DNA form, the CDR3 reads TGCAGTGCCGTGGAAGAGGGGGCACCCAATGAGCAGTTCTTC. Its translation: CSAVEEGAPNEQFF.

This clonotype occurred many times. The chain carries TRBV20-1 and TRBJ2-7; TRBD2 matches 7 bases. This CDR3 spans 13 amino acids. After removal of 3 bases from V and 7 bases from J, the junction contained 9 bases not matched to a gene. From germline, CDR1 is DFQATT and CDR2 SNEGSKA (reference sequence). This CDR3 reads CSASGRSWSEQYF. The CDR3 region has the DNA TGCAGTGCTAGCGGGAGGTCTTGGTCAGAGCAGTACTTC.

The gene calls are TRBV7-9 and TRBJ1-4; D gene ambiguous. The length of the CDR3 is 14 residues. CDR1 SEHNR and CDR2 FQNEAQ come from the germline V gene (reference sequence). The germline V and J ends were trimmed by 5 bases and 3 bases, with 10 bases remaining between them. The CDR3 loop is CASSKDIANEKLFF. The DNA of the CDR3 is TGTGCCAGCAGCAAGGATATAGCTAATGAAAAACTGTTTTTT.

This clonotype showed up many times. This chain's CDR3 is CASSLFGTSGNGGTDTQYF. CDR3 nucleotide sequence: TGTGCCAGCAGCTTATTCGGGACTAGCGGGAATGGTGGCACAGATACGCAGTATTTT. The chain uses TRBV12-3 or TRBV12-4 and TRBJ2-3; 13 nucleotides align to TRBD2. V was clipped by 6 bases and J by 1 base; unmatched bases: 13. This CDR3 has 19 residues.

In its sample, this clonotype was seen a few times. V usage is TRBV7-9 and J usage is TRBJ2-1; D assignment may be TRBD1 or TRBD2 (5 bases each). This CDR3 region has 13 residues. The germline V and J ends were trimmed by 10 bases and 7 bases, with 17 bases remaining between them. The germline V gene has CDR1 SEHNR and CDR2 FQNEAQ (reference sequence). The CDR3 DNA follows: TGTGCCATAGACCGGGACCCAAGGAATGAGCAGTTCTTC. Its protein is CAIDRDPRNEQFF.

This clonotype was seen at least ten times. The rearrangement joins TRBV11-2 to TRBJ2-5; a weak D match, TRBD1 (6 bases). The CDR3 is 14 residues long. Trimming removed 1 base at V and 7 bases at J, with 13 bases between. Germline V CDR1 and CDR2: SGHAT, FQNNGV. The CDR3 region is CASSLVGAGGTQYF. The CDR3 DNA reads TGTGCCAGCAGCTTAGTGGGGGCAGGAGGGACCCAGTACTTC.

This clonotype has ten or more counts. The V call is TRBV27, the J call TRBJ1-5, with D tentatively TRBD1 (6 bases). Trimming cost V 0 bases and J 4 bases, with 10 bases left between them. The CDR3 runs to 15 residues. Germline-derived CDR1 and CDR2 are MNHEY and SMNVEV (reference sequence). The CDR3 bases are TGTGCCAGCAGTTTATCGGGGGGGGCGAATCAGCCCCAGCATTTT. Translated: CASSLSGGANQPQHF.

This clonotype has only a few counts. The gene calls are TRBV20-1 and TRBJ1-1, with D perhaps TRBD1 (6 bases). The CDR3 is 13 amino acids. Germline CDR1 reads DFQATT; CDR2 reads SNEGSKA (reference sequence). Trimming cost V 2 bases and J 11 bases, with 18 bases left between them. The CDR3 protein is CSARRGTSSMAFF. The CDR3 DNA reads as TGCAGTGCTAGAAGGGGGACATCTAGCATGGCTTTCTTT.

In this sample, this clonotype turned up a few times. The chain uses TRBV10-3 and TRBJ1-3; 7 bases are a match to TRBD1. Trimming cost V 2 bases and J 2 bases; bases outside gene matches: 9. This CDR3 is built from 17 residues. Germline V CDR1 and CDR2: ENHRY, SYGVKD. The CDR3 DNA follows: TGTGCCATCAGTGAGGAAGGGACAGAATACCCTGGAAACACCATATATTTT. Amino acids: CAISEEGTEYPGNTIYF.

There are a few counts of this clonotype. The chain recombines TRBV11-3 with TRBJ2-5; TRBD2 matches 9 bases. Germline V gene sequence: CDR1 SGHNT, CDR2 YENEEA. The CDR3 covers 15 residues. V dropped 3 bases and J dropped 1; count of bases not matched to a gene: 3. The CDR3 here is CASSFQLAGQETQYF. CDR3 nucleotide sequence: TGTGCCAGCAGCTTCCAACTAGCGGGCCAAGAGACCCAGTACTTC.

This clonotype was counted a few times. The chain links TRBV15 to TRBJ2-1; D is undetermined. V gave up 0 bases and J gave up 6 bases, with 9 bases separating them. The CDR3 is made up of 14 amino acids. Germline V lookup: CDR1 LNHNV, CDR2 YYDKDF (reference sequence). The CDR3 sequence: CATSRDREGNEQFF. DNA of the CDR3: TGTGCCACCAGCAGAGATAGAGAAGGCAATGAGCAGTTCTTC.

The V gene is TRBV28, the J gene TRBJ2-7; 7 positions match TRBD1. This CDR3 contains 14 residues. CDR1 is MDHEN and CDR2 is SYDVKM in the germline V gene. The V segment lost 6 bases and the J segment 5 bases; nucleotides outside the gene matches: 10. The CDR3 protein is CASSSRDSGNEQYF. The CDR3, as DNA: TGTGCCAGCAGCTCAAGGGACAGTGGAAACGAGCAGTACTTC.

This clonotype was seen a few times. The rearrangement links TRBV28 to TRBJ1-4; no clear D gene. Germline V gene lookup returns CDR1 MDHEN and CDR2 SYDVKM. The CDR3 loop spans 14 amino acids. Trimming stripped 7 bases from V and 6 bases from J, with 15 bases between. CDR3 in DNA: TGTGCCAGCACCCTTGCGGGAGACGATGAAAAACTGTTTTTT. Amino acid sequence: CASTLAGDDEKLFF.

At least ten counts were recorded for this clonotype. This rearrangement joins TRBV29-1 to TRBJ2-1, with D unresolved. Germline loops: CDR1 SQVTM, CDR2 ANQGSEA. The V and J ends lost 4 bases and 3 bases respectively, with 10 bases between them. The CDR3 sequence is 13 residues long. The CDR3 DNA reads TGCAGCGTTGCAAGGACGAACTACAATGAGCAGTTCTTC. This translates into CSVARTNYNEQFF.

This clonotype was counted ten times or more. This chain connects TRBV5-1 to TRBJ1-1, with D maybe TRBD1 (5 bases). The germline V and J ends were trimmed by 3 bases and 5 bases, with 14 bases remaining between them. Germline CDR1 SGHRS, CDR2 YFSETQ. The length of the CDR3 is 14 residues. CDR3 loop: CASSYGGIGTEAFF. Written as DNA, the CDR3 is TGCGCCAGCAGCTACGGGGGGATCGGAACTGAAGCTTTCTTT.

DNA of the CDR3: TGTGCCAGCAGCTTAGATATCAACGAGCAGTACTTC. Protein product: CASSLDINEQYF. The rearrangement links TRBV7-9 to TRBJ2-7; D unresolved. The CDR3 has 12 amino acids. CDR1 is SEHNR, CDR2 FQNEAQ, per germline (reference sequence). Trimming took off 1 base at V and 5 bases at J, with 6 bases between the two ends. The whole variable domain, filled in from reference TRBV7-9 and TRBJ2-7, reads DTGVSQNPRHKITKRGQNVTFRCDPISEHNRLYWYRQTLGQGPEFLTYFQNEAQLEKSRLLSDRFSAERPKGSFSTLEIQRTEQGDSAMYLCASSLDINEQYFGPGTRLTVT.

This clonotype appeared many times. The rearrangement joins TRBV28 to TRBJ2-4; D is uncertain. The CDR3 length is 14 residues. Deletions cut 5 bases from V and 6 bases from J, with 14 bases between. The germline V gene has CDR1 MDHEN and CDR2 SYDVKM. Here the CDR3 reads CASSQTNSGNIQYF. As DNA, the CDR3 is TGTGCCAGCAGTCAGACGAACTCAGGAAACATTCAGTACTTC.

This clonotype appeared many times. The V gene is TRBV6-1, the J gene TRBJ1-5, with D maybe TRBD1 (5 bases). The CDR3 has 13 residues. Germline CDR1 MNHNS, CDR2 SASEGT. V was shortened by 0 bases and J by 9 bases, with 9 bases between the two germline ends. The CDR3: CASSEALGRPQHF. The CDR3 DNA reads as TGTGCCAGCAGTGAAGCGCTGGGACGGCCCCAGCATTTT.

This clonotype was seen ten or more times. This sequence joins TRBV5-1 and TRBJ2-1; the match to TRBD1 covers 9 bases. V was clipped by 2 bases and J by 2 bases; unmatched bases: 5. From germline, CDR1 is SGHRS and CDR2 YFSETQ. The CDR3 extends over 16 amino acids. The CDR3 sequence: CASSLLRDRAYNEQFF. For the CDR3, the DNA is TGCGCCAGCAGCTTACTCCGGGACAGGGCCTACAATGAGCAGTTCTTC.

This clonotype was observed a few times. The V call is TRBV29-1, the J call TRBJ2-4; a possible D gene is TRBD2 (6 bases). Trimming left V 5 bases short and J 2 bases short, with 13 bases between. Per the germline V gene, CDR1 is SQVTM and CDR2 is ANQGSEA. The CDR3 has 14 residues. CDR3 residues: CSVSGGRTKNIQYF. DNA of the CDR3: TGCAGCGTTTCTGGGGGGAGGACCAAAAACATTCAGTACTTC. The full variable domain, rest sourced from reference TRBV29-1 and TRBJ2-4, is SAVISQKPSRDICQRGTSLTIQCQVDSQVTMMFWYRQQPGQSLTLIATANQGSEATYESGFVIDKFPISRPNLTFSTLTVSNMSPEDSSIYLCSVSGGRTKNIQYFGAGTRLSVL.

This clonotype has at least ten counts. The chain uses TRBV12-3 or TRBV12-4 and TRBJ2-3; a weak D match, TRBD2 (5 bases). The CDR3 spans 13 residues. Trimming removed 2 bases at V and 6 bases at J, with 9 bases between. The DNA of the CDR3 is TGTGCCAGCAGTTTATTGTCGGGGGATACGCAGTATTTT. Amino acid sequence: CASSLLSGDTQYF.

V usage is TRBV4-1 and J usage is TRBJ2-1; TRBD2 aligns across 8 bases. The germline V gene has CDR1 MGHRA and CDR2 YSYEKL. This CDR3 region has 17 residues. V shed 0 bases, J shed 4 bases, and the junction held 8 bases outside the gene matches. CDR3 nucleotide sequence: TGCGCCAGCAGCCAAGACCCGGGAGGGCTACGGTACAATGAGCAGTTCTTC. It is translated as CASSQDPGGLRYNEQFF.

The chain employs TRBV10-3 and TRBJ2-7, with 7 positions matching TRBD1. The CDR3 contains 14 residues. The V gene end was trimmed by 8 bases and the J gene end by 0 bases; junction bases not matched to a gene: 7. Germline CDR1 reads ENHRY; CDR2 reads SYGVKD. This chain's CDR3 is CAISRDSDSYEQYF. CDR3 in DNA: TGTGCCATCTCCCGGGACAGCGACTCCTACGAGCAGTACTTC.

The V and J genes are TRBV9 and TRBJ2-7, with 13 bases matching TRBD2. This CDR3 is built from 16 residues. The V gene end was trimmed by 3 bases and the J gene end by 0 bases; junction bases not matched to a gene: 3. Germline assignment: CDR1 SGDLS and CDR2 YYNGEE. CDR3 region: CASSEGTSGNSYEQYF. In DNA, the CDR3 is TGTGCCAGCAGCGAGGGGACTAGCGGGAACTCCTACGAGCAGTACTTC.

This clonotype came up many times. The chain combines TRBV15 with TRBJ2-1; TRBD1 agrees at 11 bases. The germline gives CDR1 LNHNV, CDR2 YYDKDF (reference sequence). The CDR3 extends over 18 amino acids. The junction had 12 bases not matched to a gene; V was cut back by 0 bases and J by 8 bases. The CDR3 sequence is CATSRDHHGQGAQDEQFF. The CDR3 region has the DNA TGTGCCACCAGCAGAGACCACCACGGACAGGGGGCTCAGGATGAGCAGTTCTTC.

Ten or more counts support this clonotype. The chain couples TRBV5-1 to TRBJ2-7, with a weak D call TRBD1 (6 bases). Trimming removed 4 bases from V and 2 bases from J, with 13 bases in between. Per germline, CDR1 SGHRS and CDR2 YFSETQ. The CDR3 runs 14 residues. The CDR3 region has the DNA TGCGCCAGCAGCGGGGACACCCATACCTACGAGCAGTACTTC. Amino acid sequence: CASSGDTHTYEQYF. The complete variable domain, with remaining parts taken from reference TRBV5-1 and TRBJ2-7, reads KAGVTQTPRYLIKTRGQQVTLSCSPISGHRSVSWYQQTPGQGLQFLFEYFSETQRNKGNFPGRFSGRQFSNSRSEMNVSTLELGDSALYLCASSGDTHTYEQYFGPGTRLTVT.

J is TRBJ1-3 and V is TRBV3-1; D gene ambiguous. Germline CDR1 is LGHDT and CDR2 is YNNKEL (reference sequence). The V gene lost 4 bases and the J gene lost 3 bases, with 13 bases spanning the gap. The CDR3 has 15 residues. The CDR3 sequence: CASSPVGVGGNTIYF. The DNA for the CDR3 is TGTGCCAGCAGCCCCGTCGGGGTCGGTGGAAACACCATATATTTT.